Below are 8 T cell receptor beta chains sequenced from a single sample in a study of PD-1 blockade in classical Hodgkin lymphoma. The table came from immunoSEQ multiplex PCR; TCRdb's copy has only in-frame clones and leaves some out. In the table there are about 9,900 clones, approximately 90% of which are singletons. Autologous stem cell transplantation was followed by relapse in every patient, and brentuximab vedotin exposure varied. The material was peripheral blood mononuclear cells (PBMCs), obtained at baseline. These receptors originate from a human donor with classical Hodgkin lymphoma.

The chain employs TRBV15 and TRBJ2-7; D is unclear. This CDR3 comprises 13 residues. Germline V lookup: CDR1 LNHNV, CDR2 YYDKDF (reference sequence). V lost 5 bases and J lost 2, with 10 bases in between. The CDR3 is CATSPVGTYEQYF. For the CDR3, the DNA is TGTGCCACCAGCCCCGTAGGGACCTACGAGCAGTACTTC.

The rearrangement uses TRBV9 and TRBJ2-7; 9 positions agree with TRBD2. Unmatched junction bases numbered 6, after V lost 0 bases and J lost 5 bases. The CDR3 is made up of 15 amino acids. Per the germline V gene, CDR1 is SGDLS and CDR2 is YYNGEE. The CDR3 region is CASSVDVGLAHEQYF. The CDR3 nucleotides are TGTGCCAGCAGCGTAGATGTGGGACTAGCACACGAGCAGTACTTC.

The chain carries TRBV28 and TRBJ2-4; tentatively, D is TRBD2 (6 bases). CDR1 MDHEN and CDR2 SYDVKM come from the germline V gene. Trimming pared 4 bases from V and 2 bases from J, leaving 12 bases between. The CDR3 covers 15 residues. The CDR3 sequence is CASSSTGGSKNIQYF. In nucleotides, the CDR3 is TGTGCCAGCAGTTCAACCGGGGGTTCCAAAAACATTCAGTACTTC.

CDR3 region: CASRRGQSYNEQFF. The CDR3 DNA is TGTGCCAGCAGAAGGGGACAGAGCTACAATGAGCAGTTCTTC. This chain uses TRBV6-5 with TRBJ2-1, with 7 bases matching TRBD1. After removal of 6 bases from V and 3 bases from J, the junction contained 5 bases not matched to a gene. The germline gives CDR1 MNHEY, CDR2 SVGAGI. This CDR3 region has 14 residues.

The rearrangement joins TRBV5-4 to TRBJ2-3, with D perhaps given as TRBD1 or TRBD2 (6 bases each). Germline loops: CDR1 SGHNT, CDR2 YYREEE (reference sequence). The CDR3 sequence is 16 residues long. Trimming cost V 4 bases and J 0 bases, with 15 bases left between them. The CDR3 is CASSRGLAGSTDTQYF. The CDR3 DNA follows: TGTGCCAGCAGCCGGGGGCTCGCGGGGAGCACAGATACGCAGTATTTT.

The chain carries TRBV19 and TRBJ1-1; D not certain. The V and J ends lost 5 bases and 4 bases respectively, with 14 bases between them. The CDR3 runs to 14 residues. CDR1 and CDR2 (germline): LNHDA, SQIVND (reference sequence). The CDR3 region is CASSLTPRGTEAFF. CDR3 DNA: TGTGCCAGTAGTTTGACACCTCGGGGCACTGAAGCTTTCTTT.

The chain recombines TRBV4-1 with TRBJ2-3, with 11 bases fitting TRBD2. V shed 0 bases and J 0 bases; nucleotides not matched to a gene: 2. The CDR3 totals 17 residues. The V gene's germline CDR1 is MGHRA and CDR2 YSYEKL. The CDR3 loop is CASSQDGTSGSTDTQYF. The DNA for the CDR3 is TGCGCCAGCAGCCAAGACGGGACTAGCGGTAGCACAGATACGCAGTATTTT.

The gene calls are TRBV11-2 and TRBJ1-2, with a weak D call TRBD1 (6 bases). The germline V gene encodes CDR1 SGHAT and CDR2 FQNNGV. The CDR3 spans 15 residues. V gave up 1 base and J gave up 3 bases, with 12 bases separating them. The chain's CDR3 is CASSLAPGEHYGYTF. Here the CDR3 DNA reads TGTGCCAGCAGCTTAGCCCCAGGGGAGCACTATGGCTACACCTTC.